Below are 11 T cell receptor beta chains sequenced from a single sample in a study of T cell responses to AZD1222 COVID-19 vaccine. The data were produced by immunoSEQ multiplex PCR, yet TCRdb's version contains in-frame clones alone and is incomplete. The sample includes around 94,000 clones, 70% to 90% of them seen just once. The source material was peripheral blood, sampled on day 0 of AZD1222 vaccination. The origin of the receptors is an adult in good health.

The gene calls are TRBV4-1 and TRBJ1-3, with unresolved D. CDR3 size: 18 residues. CDR1 and CDR2 from the germline V gene are MGHRA and YSYEKL. V lost 1 base, J lost 0 bases, and 16 bases lay in between. CDR3 loop: CASSQGPPRLSSGNTIYF. As DNA, the CDR3 is TGCGCCAGCAGCCAAGGACCCCCCCGCCTGAGCTCTGGAAACACCATATATTTT.

The chain carries TRBV12-5 and TRBJ2-1; possible D gene TRBD1, 6 bases. In germline, CDR1 is LGHNT, CDR2 FRNRAP. This CDR3 is 15 amino acids long. Trimming stripped 0 bases from V and 5 bases from J, with 11 bases between. The CDR3 nucleotides read TGTGCTAGTGGTTTGGTGATCGGACAGCACAATGAGCAGTTCTTC. Translating it yields CASGLVIGQHNEQFF.

This sequence joins TRBV29-1 and TRBJ2-3, with TRBD1 matching 10 bases. The CDR3 extends over 16 amino acids. Trimming cost V 5 bases and J 0 bases; bases outside gene matches: 8. Germline CDR1 and CDR2: SQVTM and ANQGSEA. CDR3 coding DNA: TGCAGCGTTTCCCCAGGGACAGGGGTGAGCACAGATACGCAGTATTTT. Its protein product is CSVSPGTGVSTDTQYF.

J is TRBJ2-7 and V is TRBV3-1 (or the pseudogene TRBV3-2); a possible D gene is TRBD1 (5 bases). The CDR3 extends over 13 amino acids. V gave up 4 bases and J gave up 2 bases, with 9 bases separating them. Germline CDR1 LGHDT, CDR2 YNNKEL (reference sequence). CDR3 coding DNA: TGTGCCAGCAGCCCCAGGGTTGCCTACGAGCAGTACTTC. Encoded protein: CASSPRVAYEQYF.

The chain links TRBV30 to TRBJ1-1; 9 positions agree with TRBD1. Germline V gives CDR1 GTSNPN, CDR2 SVGIG (reference sequence). CDR3 length: 13 residues. The ends lost 7 bases at V and 6 bases at J; junction bases unmatched: 9. The chain's CDR3 is CAYTGTGMSEAFF. As DNA, the CDR3 is TGTGCCTATACCGGGACAGGGATGTCTGAAGCTTTCTTT. Full variable domain (remainder filled in from reference TRBV30 and TRBJ1-1): SQTIHQWPATLVQPVGSPLSLECTVEGTSNPNLYWYRQAAGRGLQLLFYSVGIGQISSEVPQNLSASRPQDRQFILSSKKLLLSDSGFYLCAYTGTGMSEAFFGQGTRLTVV.

This clone was detected only once. J is TRBJ1-2 and V is TRBV13; 10 nucleotides match TRBD1. J lost 2 bases, V lost 2 bases, and 2 bases had no gene match. The length of the CDR3 is 15 residues. Germline CDR1 and CDR2: PRHDT and FYEKMQ (reference sequence). The CDR3 spells CASSLLGQGNYGYTF. In DNA form, the CDR3 reads TGTGCCAGCAGCTTATTGGGACAGGGGAACTATGGCTACACCTTC.

This rearrangement joins TRBV5-5 to TRBJ1-5; TRBD1 agrees at 11 bases. Germline CDR1 is SGHKS and CDR2 is YYEKEE (reference sequence). The CDR3 loop spans 17 amino acids. The ends lost 4 bases at V and 7 bases at J; junction bases unmatched: 13. The CDR3 bases are TGTGCCAGCAGCCCGGTTCGGGACAGGGGGTGGAGGCAGCCCCAGCATTTT. This translates into CASSPVRDRGWRQPQHF.

The chain links TRBV9 to TRBJ2-7; 16 nucleotides match TRBD2. Per the germline V gene, CDR1 is SGDLS and CDR2 is YYNGEE. The CDR3 sequence is 20 residues long. The J segment lost 2 bases and the V segment lost 0 bases, leaving 11 bases of the junction unmatched. The CDR3 protein is CASSVEGQPGLAGGPYEQYF. CDR3 bases: TGTGCCAGCAGCGTAGAAGGTCAACCGGGACTAGCGGGGGGGCCCTACGAGCAGTACTTC.

The chain combines TRBV19 with TRBJ2-3, with TRBD1 matching 7 bases. With V trimmed by 4 bases and J by 0 bases, 4 bases remained unmatched. Germline CDR1 and CDR2: LNHDA and SQIVND (reference sequence). The length of the CDR3 is 15 residues. CDR3 coding DNA: TGTGCCAGTAGTACCGGGACAGTTAGCACAGATACGCAGTATTTT. Protein product: CASSTGTVSTDTQYF.

The genes are TRBV2 and TRBJ1-2; no firm D call. V gave up 8 bases and J gave up 4 bases, with 11 bases separating them. This CDR3 is 12 amino acids long. CDR1 SNHLY and CDR2 FYNNEI come from the germline V gene. The CDR3 is CASLPDGYGYTF. DNA of the CDR3: TGTGCCAGCCTTCCGGACGGCTATGGCTACACCTTC.

The rearrangement links TRBV10-3 to TRBJ2-5; D call uncertain. Germline CDR1 ENHRY, CDR2 SYGVKD. The CDR3 runs to 16 residues. V was pared by 0 bases and J by 7 bases, with 18 bases between. The CDR3 nucleotides read TGTGCCATCAGTGAGTCGACTCCTGATGACCGCGCGACCCAGTACTTC. Amino acids: CAISESTPDDRATQYF.